Reported below is one T cell receptor beta chain. This sample is drawn from a study of blood T cell repertoires in COVID-19. Study summary: Sample material is recorded as cDNA or gDNA derived from T cells, B-cell-depleted T cells, or PBMCs.

The table came from immunoSEQ multiplex PCR; TCRdb's copy has only in-frame clones and leaves some out. This sample has some 96,000 clones, with around 86% found just once. Trimming took 4 bases from V and 2 from J; bases not matched to a gene: 5. Germline CDR1 is SEHNR and CDR2 is FQNEAQ (reference sequence). The CDR3 runs 15 residues. This rearrangement joins TRBV7-9 to TRBJ1-1; 9 bases fit TRBD1. The sequenced sample was peripheral blood. The source of this sequence is a man aged 50 to 59 with acute or convalescent COVID-19. CDR3 DNA sequence: TGTGCCAGCAGCTCCGGGACAGGGATAAACACTGAAGCTTTCTTT. Its translation is CASSSGTGINTEAFF. Full variable domain (outside the CDR3, taken from reference TRBV7-9 and TRBJ1-1): DTGVSQNPRHKITKRGQNVTFRCDPISEHNRLYWYRQTLGQGPEFLTYFQNEAQLEKSRLLSDRFSAERPKGSFSTLEIQRTEQGDSAMYLCASSSGTGINTEAFFGQGTRLTVV.